Listed below are T cell receptor beta chains from one sample, sequenced in a study of T cells in Graves' hyperthyroidism and ophthalmopathy. A single record per CDR3 protein comes from TCRdb applying MiXCR to the multiplex PCR reads. The sample contains some 720,000 distinct CDR3 sequences, about a sixth of which appear only once. The sample was blood. These receptors came from a man younger than 30 with Graves' hyperthyroidism. CDR3s include the opening cysteine and the closing phenylalanine or tryptophan. The D gene is left open where the match is weak. Size is stated for part of the rows, as once, few or many counts, or as a class when the clone is expanded.

V gene	D gene	clone size	J gene	CDR3 protein	CDR3 DNA
TRBV19	-	few	TRBJ1-1	CASSIQGRNTEAFF	TGTGCCAGTAGTATACAGGGGAGGAACACTGAAGCTTTCTTT
TRBV7-2	-	many	TRBJ1-1	CASSLATSLSTEAFF	TGTGCCAGCAGCTTAGCGACTTCGTTAAGCACTGAAGCTTTCTTT
TRBV6-2/TRBV6-3	-	many	TRBJ1-1	CASRVGRAPEAFF	TGTGCCAGCAGGGTGGGTAGAGCCCCTGAAGCTTTCTTT
TRBV24-1	TRBD2	-	TRBJ2-7	CATSRGGSLSYEQYF	TGTGCCACCAGCCGGGGAGGGTCCCTCTCCTACGAGCAGTACTTC
TRBV24-1	-	many	TRBJ1-2	CASGTGSSGYTF	TGTGCCTCGGGCACAGGGTCGAGTGGCTACACCTTC
TRBV4-1	TRBD2	-	TRBJ2-7	CASSPSTSGTTYEQYF	TGCGCCAGCAGCCCAAGTACTAGCGGGACTACCTACGAGCAGTACTTC
TRBV28	TRBD2	many	TRBJ2-7	CASSMGAGGAYEQYF	TGTGCCAGCAGTATGGGGGCGGGGGGGGCCTACGAGCAGTACTTC
TRBV14	-	-	TRBJ2-2	CASSLRSIVDTGELFF	TGTGCCAGCAGCCTCCGATCTATCGTTGACACCGGGGAGCTGTTTTTT
TRBV15	-	-	TRBJ2-1	CATSRDRPSSYNEQFF	TGTGCCACCAGCAGAGATCGACCTAGCTCCTACAATGAGCAGTTCTTC
TRBV20-1	TRBD2	many	TRBJ2-7	CSARDRASGNYEQYF	TGCAGTGCTAGAGATCGGGCTAGCGGGAATTACGAGCAGTACTTC
TRBV20-1	-	once	TRBJ2-1	CSARDWWEEGNEQFF	TGCAGTGCTAGAGATTGGTGGGAGGAGGGGAATGAGCAGTTCTTC
TRBV10-3	-	-	TRBJ2-7	CAISETDSYEQYF	TGTGCCATCAGTGAGACAGATTCCTACGAGCAGTACTTC
TRBV12-3/TRBV12-4	-	many	TRBJ2-7	CASSERQDIFYEQYF	TGTGCCAGCAGTGAAAGACAGGATATCTTCTACGAGCAGTACTTC
TRBV7-8	-	-	TRBJ1-1	CASRQGGRMNTEAFF	TGTGCCAGCAGACAGGGAGGTCGGATGAACACTGAAGCTTTCTTT
TRBV11-2	TRBD2	few	TRBJ2-7	CASSTSRGVLYEQYF	TGTGCCAGCAGTACCTCACGGGGGGTACTTTACGAGCAGTACTTC
TRBV7-9	TRBD1	-	TRBJ2-1	CASSPPTLTGGNEQFF	TGTGCCAGCAGCCCCCCAACTCTGACAGGGGGGAATGAGCAGTTCTTC
TRBV4-1	-	-	TRBJ1-5	CASSQVLNSNQPQHF	TGCGCCAGCAGCCAAGTCCTAAATAGCAATCAGCCCCAGCATTTT
TRBV11-1	-	many	TRBJ2-7	CASRGQGIPYEQYF	TGTGCCAGCAGGGGTCAGGGGATCCCCTACGAGCAGTACTTC
TRBV20-1	-	few	TRBJ2-5	CSPKKGGGETQYF	TGCAGCCCTAAAAAAGGGGGTGGAGAGACCCAGTACTTC
TRBV11-3	TRBD2	many	TRBJ2-1	CASSLGAGAGEQFF	TGTGCCAGCAGCTTAGGAGCGGGAGCTGGTGAGCAGTTCTTC
TRBV20-1	-	-	TRBJ2-3	CSARDHRDNTDTQYF	TGCAGTGCTAGAGATCACCGGGATAACACAGATACGCAGTATTTT
TRBV24-1	-	few	TRBJ2-4	CATSDSRAAKNIQYF	TGTGCCACCAGTGATTCCAGAGCAGCCAAAAACATTCAGTACTTC
TRBV10-2	TRBD2	-	TRBJ2-7	CASSEAGLAGGEQYF	TGCGCCAGCAGTGAGGCGGGACTAGCGGGAGGCGAGCAGTACTTC
TRBV6-1	-	few	TRBJ1-2	CASSVGQSYGYTF	TGTGCCAGCAGCGTCGGGCAGTCCTATGGCTACACCTTC
TRBV2	TRBD2	many	TRBJ2-7	CASTDLADSYEQYF	TGTGCCAGCACGGACCTAGCGGACTCCTACGAGCAGTACTTC
TRBV20-1	TRBD2	many	TRBJ2-1	CSAQTSGKADEQFF	TGCAGTGCGCAAACTAGCGGGAAGGCTGATGAGCAGTTCTTC
TRBV18	TRBD2	many	TRBJ2-1	CASSTSAGEQFF	TGTGCCAGCTCAACTAGCGCTGGTGAGCAGTTCTTC
TRBV10-3	-	few	TRBJ2-3	CAISEELDTQYF	TGTGCCATCAGTGAGGAATTGGATACGCAGTATTTT
TRBV5-4	-	few	TRBJ1-4	CASSSAGRPGEKLFF	TGTGCCAGCAGTTCAGCGGGGCGCCCGGGTGAAAAACTGTTTTTT
TRBV5-1	TRBD2	-	TRBJ2-3	CASSFGTSGYSTDTQYF	TGCGCCAGCAGCTTTGGGACTAGCGGGTATAGCACAGATACGCAGTATTTT
TRBV27	-	once	TRBJ1-1	CASSLGAAGTEAFF	TGTGCCAGCAGTTTAGGGGCGGCGGGGACTGAAGCTTTCTTT
TRBV19	-	many	TRBJ2-3	CASSISGTDTQYF	TGTGCCAGTAGTATTTCGGGAACAGATACGCAGTATTTT
TRBV6-1	-	few	TRBJ1-6	CASRTDNNSPLHF	TGTGCCAGCAGGACCGATAATAATTCACCCCTCCACTTT
TRBV30	TRBD1	many	TRBJ2-7	CAWSPTLTGAVEQYF	TGTGCCTGGAGTCCGACCTTGACAGGGGCCGTCGAGCAGTACTTC
TRBV29-1	TRBD2	many	TRBJ2-1	CSVSLGGAGAGWGDEQFF	TGCAGCGTTTCGTTGGGAGGAGCGGGAGCGGGGTGGGGGGATGAGCAGTTCTTC
TRBV19	TRBD1	few	TRBJ2-7	CASSITGTAYEQYF	TGTGCCAGTAGTATAACCGGGACAGCCTACGAGCAGTACTTC
TRBV7-2	-	few	TRBJ2-7	CASSFVVGGSYEQYF	TGTGCCAGCAGCTTCGTGGTAGGGGGATCCTACGAGCAGTACTTC
TRBV7-9	-	-	TRBJ1-4	CASSLGGVVLEKLFF	TGTGCCAGCAGCTTAGGAGGGGTGGTGCTCGAAAAACTGTTTTTT
TRBV6-1	-	many	TRBJ1-1	CASTPPGGRNTEAFF	TGTGCCAGCACCCCCCCCGGGGGGAGGAACACTGAAGCTTTCTTT
TRBV20-1	-	many	TRBJ2-7	CSGAGTSYEQYF	TGCAGTGGGGCGGGCACCTCCTACGAGCAGTACTTC
TRBV7-6	-	once	TRBJ2-1	CASSERAPYNEQFF	TGTGCCAGCAGCGAAAGGGCGCCCTACAATGAGCAGTTCTTC
TRBV27	TRBD2	few	TRBJ2-5	CASSSRGLAPDKTQYF	TGTGCCAGCAGTTCCCGAGGACTAGCGCCTGACAAGACCCAGTACTTC
TRBV3-1	-	-	TRBJ2-2	CASSQDTSGELFF	TGTGCCAGCAGCCAAGATACTAGCGGGGAGCTGTTTTTT
TRBV5-6	-	-	TRBJ1-4	CASSRQDQNEKLFF	TGTGCCAGCAGCCGACAGGATCAAAATGAAAAACTGTTTTTT
TRBV5-1	-	few	TRBJ2-2	CASSKGGAGELFF	TGCGCCAGCAGCAAAGGAGGGGCCGGGGAGCTGTTTTTT
TRBV18	-	-	TRBJ2-6	CASSPLTGSGASVLTF	TGTGCCAGCTCACCACTTACCGGGTCTGGGGCCAGCGTCCTGACTTTC
TRBV2	-	-	TRBJ1-2	CASSHTLLGAYGYTF	TGTGCCAGCAGTCATACCCTCCTAGGGGCCTATGGCTACACCTTC
TRBV2	TRBD2	-	TRBJ2-3	CASTAIAGVREDTQYF	TGTGCCAGCACCGCGATAGCGGGAGTACGGGAAGATACGCAGTATTTT
TRBV28	TRBD1	many	TRBJ2-3	CASGTGGTDTQYF	TGTGCCAGCGGAACAGGGGGCACAGATACGCAGTATTTT
TRBV28	-	-	TRBJ1-1	CASQRAAVYTEAFF	TGTGCCAGCCAAAGGGCGGCGGTGTACACTGAAGCTTTCTTT
TRBV12-3/TRBV12-4	TRBD2	-	TRBJ2-2	CASSIKREATYTGELFF	TGTGCCAGCAGTATCAAGCGGGAGGCTACATACACCGGGGAGCTGTTTTTT
TRBV12-3/TRBV12-4	TRBD1	few	TRBJ2-2	CASRPTETGRTGELFF	TGTGCCAGCAGACCGACCGAGACAGGGCGCACCGGGGAGCTGTTTTTT
TRBV6-5	TRBD2	few	TRBJ2-2	CASSYSPGTGLAGATGELFF	TGTGCCAGCAGTTATAGTCCAGGGACAGGACTAGCGGGAGCAACCGGGGAGCTGTTTTTT
TRBV4-1	-	few	TRBJ2-7	CASSHQDYRGSPYEQYF	TGCGCCAGCAGCCACCAGGACTACAGGGGCTCCCCCTACGAGCAGTACTTC
TRBV19	-	many	TRBJ2-4	CASSDSRIAKNIQYF	TGTGCCAGTAGTGACTCCCGGATAGCCAAAAACATTCAGTACTTC
TRBV4-1	-	-	TRBJ1-5	CASSQLRSNQPQHF	TGCGCCAGCAGCCAACTACGTAGCAATCAGCCCCAGCATTTT
TRBV7-2	-	once	TRBJ1-6	CASSFSISTGTYNSPLHF	TGTGCCAGCAGCTTTTCTATTTCTACCGGTACCTATAATTCACCCCTCCACTTT
TRBV7-2	-	many	TRBJ2-5	CASSLGLVANQETQYF	TGTGCCAGCAGCTTGGGCCTGGTCGCGAACCAAGAGACCCAGTACTTC
TRBV28	-	-	TRBJ1-5	CASSLSRGTQPQHF	TGTGCCAGCAGTTTATCCCGGGGAACTCAGCCCCAGCATTTT